The rows below give T cell receptor beta chains drawn from one sample of a study of blood T cell repertoires in COVID-19. Sequencing used immunoSEQ multiplex PCR; TCRdb keeps in-frame clones, though not all of them. This table has more than 350,000 clones, about 88% appearing once. Source material: PBMCs or T cells enriched from blood (not recorded which). The source of these receptors is a woman between 18 and 29 years old who had been exposed to COVID-19. CDR3s include the opening cysteine and the closing phenylalanine or tryptophan. A D gene is named only where the DNA matches it firmly. Clone sizes are given selectively: once, few, many, or a class where the clone is expanded.

clone_size d_call cdr3_length j_call v_call cdr3_nt cdr3_aa
- - 14 TRBJ2-2 TRBV29-1 TGCAGCGTGTCCCGGGGGACTTACACCGGGGAGCTGTTTTTT CSVSRGTYTGELFF
- TRBD1 16 TRBJ2-3 TRBV7-9 TGTGCCAGCAGCTTAGACGGACAGGGGGCTAGAGATACGCAGTATTTT CASSLDGQGARDTQYF
few - 16 TRBJ2-2 TRBV5-4 TGTGCCAGCACCCCCAGCCCGGCAGGGCCGGACGGGGAGCTGTTTTTT CASTPSPAGPDGELFF
- TRBD2 14 TRBJ2-7 TRBV19 TGTGCCAGTAGATGGACTAGCGGGGACTACGAGCAGTACTTC CASRWTSGDYEQYF
- - 10 TRBJ1-1 TRBV2 TGTGCCAGCCTTGTCTCTGAAGCTTTCTTT CASLVSEAFF
- TRBD2 16 TRBJ2-1 TRBV25-1 TGTGCCAGCTCCCTCATGGGACTAGCGGGAGGAGGTGAGCAGTTCTTC CASSLMGLAGGGEQFF
- - 15 TRBJ1-4 TRBV9 TGTGCCAGCAGCCCCCAGACAGCAACTAATGAAAAACTGTTTTTT CASSPQTATNEKLFF
- TRBD2 16 TRBJ2-3 TRBV6-1 TGTGCCAGCAGTGGACTAGCGGGGGGGCTTTCGGATACGCAGTATTTT CASSGLAGGLSDTQYF
- TRBD2 14 TRBJ2-1 TRBV29-1 TGCAGCGTTGAAGGGGCTAGCGGAAACAATGAGCAGTTCTTC CSVEGASGNNEQFF
- - 13 TRBJ1-1 TRBV5-1 TGCGTCAGCAGTGGTAAAACTAACACTGAAGCTTTCTTT CVSSGKTNTEAFF
- - 12 TRBJ1-3 TRBV7-6 TGTGCCAGCAGCCTATCTGGAAACACCATATATTTT CASSLSGNTIYF
- TRBD1 17 TRBJ1-1 TRBV19 TGTGCCAGTAGTATAACGGGACAGGGGTATTCTCACACTGAAGCTTTCTTT CASSITGQGYSHTEAFF
- TRBD2 15 TRBJ2-7 TRBV28 TGTGCCAGCAGCTCACTAGCGGGAGCGTCCTACGAGCAGTACTTC CASSSLAGASYEQYF
- - 17 TRBJ2-3 TRBV19 TGTGCCAGTAGTGTCCCGCGCCGGGCTAAGGGGAGGGATACGCAGTATTTT CASSVPRRAKGRDTQYF
- - 16 TRBJ2-1 TRBV5-1 TGCGCCAGCAGCTTGTTTATATCGGGAGTCGTCAATGAGCAGTTCTTC CASSLFISGVVNEQFF
few - 10 TRBJ2-7 TRBV20-1 TGCAGTGCTGGACACTACGAGCAGTACTTC CSAGHYEQYF
- TRBD2 15 TRBJ2-3 TRBV24-1 TGTGCCACCAGTGGAACTAGCGGGGTGGTAGATACGCAGTATTTT CATSGTSGVVDTQYF
- TRBD1 14 TRBJ1-6 TRBV2 TGTGCCAGCATTATACAGGGGGCTAATTCACCCCTCCACTTT CASIIQGANSPLHF
- - 20 TRBJ2-1 TRBV27 TGTGCCAGCAGTTTAATCGCTGAGGACTCCTACCACTTAATCGACAATGAGCAGTTCTTC CASSLIAEDSYHLIDNEQFF
- TRBD2 15 TRBJ2-1 TRBV7-2 TGTGCCAGCAGCCTGGGACTAGCGAGTTACAATGAGCAGTTCTTC CASSLGLASYNEQFF
- - 15 TRBJ2-7 TRBV5-1 TGCGCCAGCAGCTTGGGATTGTCAGAATCCTACGAGCAGTACTTC CASSLGLSESYEQYF
- - 14 TRBJ1-5 TRBV15 TGTGCCACCAGCAGGACAGGTTTTGGGCAGCCCCAGCATTTT CATSRTGFGQPQHF
- TRBD1 17 TRBJ2-3 TRBV5-4 TGTGCCAGCAGCTTGGGTTTTGGGACAGGGCTTGGAGATACGCAGTATTTT CASSLGFGTGLGDTQYF
- TRBD2 18 TRBJ2-6 TRBV5-1 TGCGCCAGCAATCTAGTCTTGAGCGGGAGATCTGGGGCCAACGTCCTGACTTTC CASNLVLSGRSGANVLTF
few TRBD1 16 TRBJ2-7 TRBV7-6 TGTGCCAGCAGCCCGCGGACAGGGGGGGACTCCTACGAGCAGTACTTC CASSPRTGGDSYEQYF
- TRBD1 13 TRBJ2-2 TRBV29-1 TGCAGCGGGGGACAGGCTCGGTCCGGGGAGCTGTTTTTT CSGGQARSGELFF
- TRBD2 16 TRBJ2-1 TRBV28 TGTGCCAGCACCGAACGAGCGGGAGGCTCCTACAATGAGCAGTTCTTC CASTERAGGSYNEQFF
- - 14 TRBJ1-3 TRBV25-1 TGTGCCAGCAGTGAATTCAGCGGAGGAAACACCATATATTTT CASSEFSGGNTIYF
- - 14 TRBJ1-1 TRBV27 TGTGCCAGCAGTTTATATTCAGAGAACACTGAAGCTTTCTTT CASSLYSENTEAFF
once TRBD1 14 TRBJ1-2 TRBV27 TGTGCCAGCAGTTTCGGACAGGGCGGGGATGGCTACACCTTC CASSFGQGGDGYTF
- - 13 TRBJ2-7 TRBV28 TGTGCCAGCAGAGGGAGAGCGCAATACGAGCAGTACTTC CASRGRAQYEQYF
- - 15 TRBJ1-1 TRBV28 TGTGCCAGCAGTTTGGGGGGGGCCATGAACACTGAAGCTTTCTTT CASSLGGAMNTEAFF
- TRBD2 12 TRBJ2-5 TRBV25-1 TGTGCCAGCAGCGGGGGGGCCGAGACCCAGTACTTC CASSGGAETQYF
- TRBD1 14 TRBJ1-5 TRBV30 TGTGCCTGGAGAGGACAGGGGTACAATCAGCCCCAGCATTTT CAWRGQGYNQPQHF
- - 15 TRBJ1-3 TRBV27 TGTGCCAGCAGTTTTTCCCCCAGCTCTGGAAACACCATATATTTT CASSFSPSSGNTIYF
- - 17 TRBJ2-1 TRBV19 TGTGCCAGTAGTATAGGCCAGGACTGGACCACCTACAATGAGCAGTTCTTC CASSIGQDWTTYNEQFF
- TRBD1 14 TRBJ2-3 TRBV28 TGTGCCAGCAGTTGGACAGGGGGCCTTGATACGCAGTATTTT CASSWTGGLDTQYF
- TRBD2 18 TRBJ2-1 TRBV4-1 TGCGCCAGCAGCCAAGAGGGCGGGAGGGGGAGAGGAGTTGGTGAGCAGTTCTTC CASSQEGGRGRGVGEQFF